The table lists the clone carrying this T cell receptor (beta chain) with a few counts. Amplification targeted the TCR beta CDR3 regions, with RNA transcripts as the source material. First-round RT-PCR relied on HTBI primers, and a second-round multiplex PCR came next. One entry per CDR3 protein results from TCRdb running MiXCR on the multiplex PCR reads. The table shows 350,000 to 450,000 distinct CDR3 sequences, with about 16% occurring only once. In germline, CDR1 is MNHEY, CDR2 SVGEGT. V dropped 2 bases and J dropped 2; count of bases not matched to a gene: 11. The CDR3 consists of 18 residues. This sample stems from a study of Graves' ophthalmopathy and Graves' hyperthyroidism. Looking at the study overall: The authors collected peripheral blood at initial diagnosis, before any treatment.

Patients were left out if they had other autoimmune diseases, uncontrolled infections, pregnancy or lactation. The chain employs TRBV6-2 or TRBV6-3 and TRBJ2-5; TRBD2 aligns across 10 bases. Sequencing was carried out using peripheral blood. This clonotype originated in a woman younger than 35 with Graves' ophthalmopathy. The CDR3 DNA sequence: TGTGCCAGCAGTTACGATCCCCTAGCGGGAGATGGACAAGAGACCCAGTACTTC. Translated, it gives CASSYDPLAGDGQETQYF.